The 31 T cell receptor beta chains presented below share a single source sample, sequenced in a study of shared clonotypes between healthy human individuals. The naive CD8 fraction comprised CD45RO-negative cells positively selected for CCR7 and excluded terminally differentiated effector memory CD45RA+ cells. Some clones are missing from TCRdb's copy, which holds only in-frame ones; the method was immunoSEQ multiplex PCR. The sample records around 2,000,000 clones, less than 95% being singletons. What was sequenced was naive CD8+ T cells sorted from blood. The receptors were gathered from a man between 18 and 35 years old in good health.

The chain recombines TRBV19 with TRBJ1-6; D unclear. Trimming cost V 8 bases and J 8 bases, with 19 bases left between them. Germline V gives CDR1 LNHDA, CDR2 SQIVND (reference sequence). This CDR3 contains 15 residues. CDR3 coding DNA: TGTGCCAGTGGGGATCTTCTCGCTCCGGATTCACCCCTCCACTTT. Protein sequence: CASGDLLAPDSPLHF.

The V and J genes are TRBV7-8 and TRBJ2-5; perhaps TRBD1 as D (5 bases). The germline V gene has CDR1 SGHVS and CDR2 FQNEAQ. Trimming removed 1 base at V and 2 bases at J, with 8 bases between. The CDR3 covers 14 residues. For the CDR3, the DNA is TGTGCCAGCAGCTTAGAAGACAGACAAGAGACCCAGTACTTC. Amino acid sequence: CASSLEDRQETQYF.

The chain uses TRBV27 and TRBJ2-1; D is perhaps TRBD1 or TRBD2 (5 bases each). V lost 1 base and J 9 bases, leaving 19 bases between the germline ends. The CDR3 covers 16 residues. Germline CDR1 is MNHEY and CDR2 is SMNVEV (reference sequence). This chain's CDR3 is CASSLLGDRGVGEQFF. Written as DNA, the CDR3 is TGTGCCAGCAGTTTATTGGGGGATCGAGGCGTGGGTGAGCAGTTCTTC.

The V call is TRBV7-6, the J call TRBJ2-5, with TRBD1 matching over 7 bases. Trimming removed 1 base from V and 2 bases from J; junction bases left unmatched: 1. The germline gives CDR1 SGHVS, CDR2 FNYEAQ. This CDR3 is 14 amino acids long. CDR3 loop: CASSLEGQQETQYF. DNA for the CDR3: TGTGCCAGCAGCTTAGAGGGACAGCAAGAGACCCAGTACTTC.

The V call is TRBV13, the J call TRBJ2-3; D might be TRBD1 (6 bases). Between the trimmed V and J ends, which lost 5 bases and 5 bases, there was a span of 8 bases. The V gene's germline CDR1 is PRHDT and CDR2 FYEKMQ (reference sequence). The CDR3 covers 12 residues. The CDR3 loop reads CASSQDRDTQYF. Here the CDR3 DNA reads TGTGCCAGCAGCCAGGACAGAGATACGCAGTATTTT.

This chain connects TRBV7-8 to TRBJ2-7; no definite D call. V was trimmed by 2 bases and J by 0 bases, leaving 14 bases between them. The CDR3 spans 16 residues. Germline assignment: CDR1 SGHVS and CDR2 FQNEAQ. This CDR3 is CASSLNRFLSSYEQYF. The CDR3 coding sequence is TGTGCCAGCAGCTTAAATAGATTTTTAAGCTCCTACGAGCAGTACTTC.

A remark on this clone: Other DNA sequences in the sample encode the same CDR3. In DNA form, the CDR3 reads TGTGCCAGCAGCTTAGAGGGACTACGGACAGATACGCAGTATTTT. Its protein is CASSLEGLRTDTQYF. This chain joins TRBV7-2 and TRBJ2-3, with 7 bases matching TRBD2. Unmatched junction bases numbered 4, after V lost 1 base and J lost 3 bases. CDR1 is SGHTA, CDR2 FQGNSA, per germline. This CDR3 has 15 residues.

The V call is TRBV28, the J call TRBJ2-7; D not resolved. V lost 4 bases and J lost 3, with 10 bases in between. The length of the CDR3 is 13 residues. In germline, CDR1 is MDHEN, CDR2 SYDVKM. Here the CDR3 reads CASSWPENYEQYF. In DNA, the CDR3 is TGTGCCAGCAGTTGGCCAGAGAACTACGAGCAGTACTTC.

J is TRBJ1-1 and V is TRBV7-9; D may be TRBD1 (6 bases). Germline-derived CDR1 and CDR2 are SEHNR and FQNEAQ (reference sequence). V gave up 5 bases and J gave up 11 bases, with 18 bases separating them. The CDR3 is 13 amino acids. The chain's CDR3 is CASSPPLRGVAFF. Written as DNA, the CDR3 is TGTGCCAGCAGCCCCCCCTTAAGGGGGGTGGCTTTCTTT.

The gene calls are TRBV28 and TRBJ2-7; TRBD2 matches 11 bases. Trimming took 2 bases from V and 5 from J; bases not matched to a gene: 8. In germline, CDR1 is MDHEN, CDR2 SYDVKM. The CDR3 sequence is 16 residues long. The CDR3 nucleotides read TGTGCCAGCAGTTTAGAGGTTAGCGGGGGGGCTCACGAGCAGTACTTC. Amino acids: CASSLEVSGGAHEQYF.

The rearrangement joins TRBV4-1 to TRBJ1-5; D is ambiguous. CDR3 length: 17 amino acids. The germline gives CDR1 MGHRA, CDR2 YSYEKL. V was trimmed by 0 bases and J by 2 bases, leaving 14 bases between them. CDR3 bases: TGCGCCAGCAGCCAAGAGGCAGGCTGGACTGGCAATCAGCCCCAGCATTTT. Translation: CASSQEAGWTGNQPQHF.

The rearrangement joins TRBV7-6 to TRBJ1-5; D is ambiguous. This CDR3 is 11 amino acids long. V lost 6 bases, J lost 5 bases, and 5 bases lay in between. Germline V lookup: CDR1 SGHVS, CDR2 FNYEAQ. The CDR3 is CASRQDQPQHF. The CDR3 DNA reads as TGTGCCAGCAGACAAGATCAGCCCCAGCATTTT.

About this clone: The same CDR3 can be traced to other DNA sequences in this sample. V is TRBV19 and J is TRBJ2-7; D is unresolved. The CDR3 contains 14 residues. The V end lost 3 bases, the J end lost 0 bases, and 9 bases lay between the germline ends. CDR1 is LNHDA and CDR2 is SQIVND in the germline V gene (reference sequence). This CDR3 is CASSIVGNSYEQYF. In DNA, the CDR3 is TGTGCCAGTAGTATTGTCGGAAACTCCTACGAGCAGTACTTC.

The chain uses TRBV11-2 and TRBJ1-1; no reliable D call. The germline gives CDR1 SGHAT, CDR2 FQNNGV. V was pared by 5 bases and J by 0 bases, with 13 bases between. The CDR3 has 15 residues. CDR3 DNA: TGTGCCAGCAGCGCCCCGGGAGGTATGAACACTGAAGCTTTCTTT. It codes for CASSAPGGMNTEAFF.

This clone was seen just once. CDR3 sequence (DNA): TGTGCCATCAGTGAGTCGGCAGGGCGTTGGACCGGGGAGCTGTTTTTT. It is translated as CAISESAGRWTGELFF. The rearrangement uses TRBV10-3 and TRBJ2-2, with a possible D match to TRBD1 (5 bases). Germline values: CDR1 ENHRY, CDR2 SYGVKD. Trimming pared 0 bases from V and 5 bases from J, leaving 13 bases between. The CDR3 has 16 residues.

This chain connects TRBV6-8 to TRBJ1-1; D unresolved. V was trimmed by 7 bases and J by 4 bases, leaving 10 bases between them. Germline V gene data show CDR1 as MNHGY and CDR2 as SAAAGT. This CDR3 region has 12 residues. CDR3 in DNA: TGTGCCAGCATCCTCCCGCCCACTGAAGCTTTCTTT. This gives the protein CASILPPTEAFF.

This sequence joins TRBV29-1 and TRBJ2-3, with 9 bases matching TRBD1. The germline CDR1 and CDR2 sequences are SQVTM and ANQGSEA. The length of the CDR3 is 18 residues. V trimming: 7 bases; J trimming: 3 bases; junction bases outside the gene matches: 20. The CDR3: CSAWITAQGQGRTDTQYF. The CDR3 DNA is TGCAGCGCCTGGATTACCGCCCAGGGACAGGGCCGAACAGATACGCAGTATTTT.

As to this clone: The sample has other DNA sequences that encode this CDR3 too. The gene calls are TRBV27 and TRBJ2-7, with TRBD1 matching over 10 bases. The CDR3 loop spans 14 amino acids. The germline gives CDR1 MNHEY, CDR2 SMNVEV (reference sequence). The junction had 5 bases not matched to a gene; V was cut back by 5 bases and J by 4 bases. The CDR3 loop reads CASSPRQGAYEQYF. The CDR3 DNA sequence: TGTGCCAGCAGTCCAAGACAGGGGGCTTACGAGCAGTACTTC.

As DNA, the CDR3 is TGTGCCAGCAGCGCCGGGACAGGGGCTTTGAATGAGCAGTTCTTC. It encodes CASSAGTGALNEQFF. The chain employs TRBV9 and TRBJ2-1; TRBD1 matches 10 bases. The CDR3 length is 15 residues. Losses at the gene ends were 3 bases for V and 7 bases for J; bases not matched to a gene: 7. Germline V gives CDR1 SGDLS, CDR2 YYNGEE.

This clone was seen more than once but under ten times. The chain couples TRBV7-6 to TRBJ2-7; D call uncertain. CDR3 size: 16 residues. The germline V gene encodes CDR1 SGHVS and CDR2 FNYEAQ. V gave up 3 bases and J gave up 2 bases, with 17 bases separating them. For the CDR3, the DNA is TGTGCCAGCAGCTTGGGGAAATACAGACCACCCTACGAGCAGTACTTC. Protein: CASSLGKYRPPYEQYF.

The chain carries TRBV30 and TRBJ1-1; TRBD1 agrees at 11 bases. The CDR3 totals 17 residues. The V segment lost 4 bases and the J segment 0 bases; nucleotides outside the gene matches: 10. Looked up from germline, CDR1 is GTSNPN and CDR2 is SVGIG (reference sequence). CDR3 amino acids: CAWIPDRGLYMNTEAFF. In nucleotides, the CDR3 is TGTGCCTGGATCCCGGACAGGGGGCTTTACATGAACACTGAAGCTTTCTTT.

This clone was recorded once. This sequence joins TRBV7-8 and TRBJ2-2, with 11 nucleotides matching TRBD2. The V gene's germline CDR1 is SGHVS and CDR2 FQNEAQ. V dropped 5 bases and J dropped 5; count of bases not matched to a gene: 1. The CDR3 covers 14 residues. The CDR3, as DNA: TGTGCCAGCAGCGGGACTAGCGGTACCGGGGAGCTGTTTTTT. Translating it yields CASSGTSGTGELFF.

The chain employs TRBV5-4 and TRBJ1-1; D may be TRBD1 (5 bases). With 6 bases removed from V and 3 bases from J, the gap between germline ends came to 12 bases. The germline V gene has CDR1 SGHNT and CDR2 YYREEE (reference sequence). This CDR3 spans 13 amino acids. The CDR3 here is CASNQGTDTEAFF. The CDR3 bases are TGTGCCAGCAACCAGGGTACTGACACTGAAGCTTTCTTT.

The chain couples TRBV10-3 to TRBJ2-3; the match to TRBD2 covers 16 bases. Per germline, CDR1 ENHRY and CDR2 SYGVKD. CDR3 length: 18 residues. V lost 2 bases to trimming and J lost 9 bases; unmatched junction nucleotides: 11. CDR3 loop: CAISEGPGLAGGPRTQYF. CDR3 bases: TGTGCCATCAGTGAGGGCCCGGGACTAGCGGGAGGGCCGCGGACGCAGTATTTT.

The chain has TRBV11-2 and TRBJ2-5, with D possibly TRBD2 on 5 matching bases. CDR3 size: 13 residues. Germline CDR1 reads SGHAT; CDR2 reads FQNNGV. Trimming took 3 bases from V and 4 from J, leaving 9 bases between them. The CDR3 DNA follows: TGTGCCAGCAGCTTTCCGGGGTCAGAGACCCAGTACTTC. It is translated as CASSFPGSETQYF.

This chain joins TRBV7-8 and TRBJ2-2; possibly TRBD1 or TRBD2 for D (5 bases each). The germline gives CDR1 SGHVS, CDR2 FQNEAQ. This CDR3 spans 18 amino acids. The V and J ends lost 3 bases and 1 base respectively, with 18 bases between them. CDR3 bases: TGTGCCAGCAGCTTCGGGGCCCGGGGCGCGGGGAACACCGGGGAGCTGTTTTTT. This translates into CASSFGARGAGNTGELFF.

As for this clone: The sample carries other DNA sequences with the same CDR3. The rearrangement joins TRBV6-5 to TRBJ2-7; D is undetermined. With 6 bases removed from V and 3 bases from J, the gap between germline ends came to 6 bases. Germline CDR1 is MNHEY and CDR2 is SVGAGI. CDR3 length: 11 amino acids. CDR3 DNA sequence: TGTGCCAGCAGCCAGAACTACGAGCAGTACTTC. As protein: CASSQNYEQYF.

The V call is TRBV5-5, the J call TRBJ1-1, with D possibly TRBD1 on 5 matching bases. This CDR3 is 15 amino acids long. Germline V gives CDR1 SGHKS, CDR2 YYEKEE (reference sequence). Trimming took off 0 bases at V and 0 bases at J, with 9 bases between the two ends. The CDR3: CASSLAGLMNTEAFF. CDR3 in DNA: TGTGCCAGCAGCTTGGCGGGACTCATGAACACTGAAGCTTTCTTT.

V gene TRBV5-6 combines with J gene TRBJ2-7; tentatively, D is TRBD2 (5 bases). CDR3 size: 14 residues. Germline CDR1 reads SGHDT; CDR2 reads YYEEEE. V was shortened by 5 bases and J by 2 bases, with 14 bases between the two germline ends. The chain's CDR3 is CASSHGGSAYEQYF. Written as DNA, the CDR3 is TGTGCCAGCAGTCATGGCGGGTCGGCCTACGAGCAGTACTTC. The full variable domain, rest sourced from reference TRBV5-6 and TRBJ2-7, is DAGVTQSPTHLIKTRGQQVTLRCSPKSGHDTVSWYQQALGQGPQFIFQYYEEEERQRGNFPDRFSGHQFPNYSSELNVNALLLGDSALYLCASSHGGSAYEQYFGPGTRLTVT.

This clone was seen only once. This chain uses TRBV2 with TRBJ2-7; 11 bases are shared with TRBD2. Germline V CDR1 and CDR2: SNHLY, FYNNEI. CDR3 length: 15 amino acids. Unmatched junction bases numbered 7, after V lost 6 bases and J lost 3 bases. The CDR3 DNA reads TGTGCCAGCAGGCCGGGACTAGCGGAGTACTACGAGCAGTACTTC. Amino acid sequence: CASRPGLAEYYEQYF.

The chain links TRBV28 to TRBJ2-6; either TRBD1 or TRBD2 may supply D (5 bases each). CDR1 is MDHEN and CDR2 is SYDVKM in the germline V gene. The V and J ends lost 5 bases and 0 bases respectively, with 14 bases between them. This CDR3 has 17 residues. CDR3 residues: CASSSQPGPSGANVLTF. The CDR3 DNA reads TGTGCCAGCAGTAGCCAACCGGGGCCCTCTGGGGCCAACGTCCTGACTTTC.